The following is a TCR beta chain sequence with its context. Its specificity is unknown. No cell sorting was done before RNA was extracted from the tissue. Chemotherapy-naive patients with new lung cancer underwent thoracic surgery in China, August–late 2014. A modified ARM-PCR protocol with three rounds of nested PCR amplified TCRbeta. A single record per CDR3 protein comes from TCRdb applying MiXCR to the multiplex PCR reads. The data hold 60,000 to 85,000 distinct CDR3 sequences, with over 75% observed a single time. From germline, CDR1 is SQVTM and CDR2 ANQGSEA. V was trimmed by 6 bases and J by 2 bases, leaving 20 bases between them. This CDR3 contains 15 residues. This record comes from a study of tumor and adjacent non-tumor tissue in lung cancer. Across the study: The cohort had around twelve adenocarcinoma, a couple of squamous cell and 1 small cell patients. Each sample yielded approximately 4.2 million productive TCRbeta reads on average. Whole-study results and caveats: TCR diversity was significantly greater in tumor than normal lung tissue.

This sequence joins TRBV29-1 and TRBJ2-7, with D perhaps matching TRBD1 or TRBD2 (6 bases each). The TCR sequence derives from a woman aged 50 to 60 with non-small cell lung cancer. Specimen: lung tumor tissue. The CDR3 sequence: CSVTIGGLGAYEQYF. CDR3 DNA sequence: TGCAGCGTCACAATAGGGGGACTGGGAGCCTACGAGCAGTACTTC.